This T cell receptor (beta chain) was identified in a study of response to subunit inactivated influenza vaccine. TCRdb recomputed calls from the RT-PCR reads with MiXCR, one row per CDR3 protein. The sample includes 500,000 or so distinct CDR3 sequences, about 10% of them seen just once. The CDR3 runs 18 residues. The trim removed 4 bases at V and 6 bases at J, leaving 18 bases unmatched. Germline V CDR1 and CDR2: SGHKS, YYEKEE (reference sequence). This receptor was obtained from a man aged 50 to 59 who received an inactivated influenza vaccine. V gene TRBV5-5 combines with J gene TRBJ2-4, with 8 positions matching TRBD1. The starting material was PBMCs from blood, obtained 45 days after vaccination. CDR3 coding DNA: TGTGCCAGCAGCGCCCCACCCCAGGACAGGGTGGGTCGAAACATTCAGTACTTC. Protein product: CASSAPPQDRVGRNIQYF.